Listed below are T cell receptor beta chains from one sample, sequenced in a study of cytomegalovirus exposure and HLA in healthy donors. Only in-frame clones appear in the TCRdb table, and some are missing; sequencing was by immunoSEQ multiplex PCR. The sample records about 100,000 clones, under 85% being singletons. Sequenced input: PBMCs. The origin of the receptors is a young woman in good health and CMV-seronegative. Each CDR3 is given with its conserved first and last residue. Fields, in order: D gene, clone size, V gene, J gene, CDR3 DNA, CDR3 protein. The D gene is left open where the match is weak. Only part of the rows carry a size: once, few, many, or a class if the clone is expanded.

>TRBD1|NA|TRBV28|TRBJ1-1
TGTGCCAGCAGTTCCCCCGGGGACAGGGGGAACACTGAAGCTTTCTTT
CASSSPGDRGNTEAFF
>NA|once|TRBV7-2|TRBJ1-5
TGTGCCAGCAGCCTGGGTGGGGCTGGAGGCAATCAGCCCCAGCATTTT
CASSLGGAGGNQPQHF
>NA|once|TRBV7-9|TRBJ1-1
TGTGCCAGCAGCCTCCGTCCCGCCGGGAACACTGAAGCTTTCTTT
CASSLRPAGNTEAFF
>NA|NA|TRBV7-8|TRBJ2-7
TGTGCCAGCAGCCCCCGGACAGAAGGCGAGCAGTACTTC
CASSPRTEGEQYF
>TRBD1|NA|TRBV30|TRBJ1-2
TGTGCCTGGACAGTAGGGACAGGGCAAGTTCATGGCTACACCTTC
CAWTVGTGQVHGYTF
>NA|many|TRBV9|TRBJ1-2
TGTGCCAGCAGTACACAGAGTTTCGCTAACTATGGCTACACCTTC
CASSTQSFANYGYTF
>TRBD2|NA|TRBV19|TRBJ2-6
TGTGCCAGTACCAGGGAGGGTTATGGGGCCAACGTCCTGACTTTC
CASTREGYGANVLTF
>NA|NA|TRBV30|TRBJ1-3
TGTGCCTGGAGTGACAGGGAGTTTGGAAACACCATATATTTT
CAWSDREFGNTIYF
>NA|NA|TRBV2|TRBJ2-7
TGTGCCAGCAGGGGCACTTTACAGGGACCGAGTCCCTACGAGCAGTACTTC
CASRGTLQGPSPYEQYF
>NA|NA|TRBV27|TRBJ1-1
TGTGCCAGCATCCTCCGGGAGGGCGGCACTGAAGCTTTCTTT
CASILREGGTEAFF
>TRBD2|NA|TRBV11-1|TRBJ2-5
TGTGCCAGCAGCTTGGGGCGGGGGGACCAAGAGACCCAGTACTTC
CASSLGRGDQETQYF
>TRBD1|NA|TRBV10-3|TRBJ2-1
TGTGCCATCAGTGAAAAGGGACAGGAGTACAATGAGCAGTTCTTC
CAISEKGQEYNEQFF
>TRBD1|NA|TRBV28|TRBJ1-5
TGTGCCAGCAGTTCACGACAGGGGGCAATGGGCAATCAGCCCCAGCATTTT
CASSSRQGAMGNQPQHF
>TRBD2|NA|TRBV4-2|TRBJ2-3
TGTGCCAGCAGCCAAGATTCGGCGGGAGACACAGATACGCAGTATTTT
CASSQDSAGDTDTQYF
>NA|NA|TRBV30|TRBJ2-7
TGTGCCTGGAGTGTACAGGGCGAGCAGTACTTC
CAWSVQGEQYF
>TRBD1|NA|TRBV10-3|TRBJ1-1
TGTGCCATCCGACAGGGGGCTGAAGCTTTCTTT
CAIRQGAEAFF
>NA|NA|TRBV6-1|TRBJ1-2
TGTGCCAGCAGTGTCGGGGGTTCTGGCTACACCTTC
CASSVGGSGYTF
>NA|NA|TRBV9|TRBJ1-4
TGTGCCAGCACCCCCAGGGATGCAACTAATGAAAAACTGTTTTTT
CASTPRDATNEKLFF
>NA|NA|TRBV11-2|TRBJ2-7
TGTGCCAGCAGCTTAGAAATTGCGGGGGCGTGGTACTTC
CASSLEIAGAWYF
>NA|once|TRBV4-2|TRBJ1-2
TGTGCCAGCAGCCAAGATATCAGGGAAGTTGGCGGCTACACCTTC
CASSQDIREVGGYTF
>TRBD1|NA|TRBV2|TRBJ1-1
TGTGCCAGCAGTGAAGCGACAGGGGCTGAAGCTTTCTTT
CASSEATGAEAFF
>NA|NA|TRBV19|TRBJ1-2
TGTGCCAGTAGTATCCCGCGATCAGCGGCCTATGGCTACACCTTC
CASSIPRSAAYGYTF
>NA|NA|TRBV30|TRBJ2-7
TGTGCCTGGAGTGTAGAGGGATGGGAGCAGTACTTC
CAWSVEGWEQYF
>NA|NA|TRBV30|TRBJ1-6
TGTGCCTGGAGGGAGTCCTATAATTCACCCCTCCACTTT
CAWRESYNSPLHF
>TRBD2|NA|TRBV5-1|TRBJ2-1
TGCGCCAGCAGCTTGGACGGTAGCGGGGCCTCCTACAATGAGCAGTTCTTC
CASSLDGSGASYNEQFF
>NA|once|TRBV30|TRBJ1-4
TGTGCCTGGAGTGTTAAGGGGGAAAAACTGTTTTTT
CAWSVKGEKLFF
>NA|NA|TRBV5-1|TRBJ1-5
TGCGCCAGCCGGAGGTATCCGCGGAAAGGCAATCAGCCCCAGCATTTT
CASRRYPRKGNQPQHF
>TRBD1|NA|TRBV27|TRBJ2-7
TGTGCCAGCGGGGACAGGGGGTTGCTCGAGCAGTACTTC
CASGDRGLLEQYF
>NA|NA|TRBV7-9|TRBJ2-3
TGTGCCAGCAGCTCGGGAGATACAGATACGCAGTATTTT
CASSSGDTDTQYF
>TRBD2|NA|TRBV6-5|TRBJ2-3
TGTGCCAGCAGTTTGCGGGGGGGCACAGATACGCAGTATTTT
CASSLRGGTDTQYF